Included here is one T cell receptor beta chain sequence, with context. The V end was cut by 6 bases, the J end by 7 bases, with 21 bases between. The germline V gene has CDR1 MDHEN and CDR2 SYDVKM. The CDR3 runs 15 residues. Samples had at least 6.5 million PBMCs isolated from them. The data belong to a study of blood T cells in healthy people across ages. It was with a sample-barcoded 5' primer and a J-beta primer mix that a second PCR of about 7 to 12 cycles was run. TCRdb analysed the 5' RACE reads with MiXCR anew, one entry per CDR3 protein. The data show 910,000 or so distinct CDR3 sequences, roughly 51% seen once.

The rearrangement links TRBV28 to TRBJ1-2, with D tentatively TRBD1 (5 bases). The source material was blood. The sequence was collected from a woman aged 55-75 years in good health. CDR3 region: CASSPPFTGVSGYTF. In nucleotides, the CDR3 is TGTGCCAGCAGCCCCCCCTTTACAGGAGTTAGTGGCTACACCTTC.